This T cell receptor (beta chain) was captured in a study of blood T cell repertoires in COVID-19. Study-wide background: Sites across the United States, Italy and Spain contributed samples from acute and convalescent COVID-19. Sources were T cells, B-cell-depleted T cells, or PBMCs; the material itself was cDNA or gDNA.

Authors' methods: From reference gene primer amplification, estimates of nucleated cell counts were derived. Here immunoSEQ multiplex PCR was the method, and the copy in TCRdb shows in-frame clones only, minus some. D and trimming were read from the DNA, whereas the V and J calls and clone size are those reported in that table. The sample yields 200,000 to 300,000 clones, about 88% seen once. Trimming took 0 bases from V and 5 from J, leaving 10 bases between them. The CDR3 has 14 amino acids. Germline V lookup: CDR1 MNHNY, CDR2 SVGAGI (reference sequence). A Seattle source enrolled patients during active infection and followed them longitudinally.

The rearrangement links TRBV6-6 to TRBJ1-1, with D tentatively TRBD1 (5 bases). The sequence was collected from a woman aged 60-75 years with COVID-19, enrolled during active disease. Sequenced sample: peripheral blood. The CDR3 reads CASSYSLGDTEAFF. As DNA, the CDR3 is TGTGCCAGCAGTTACTCGCTAGGGGATACTGAAGCTTTCTTT.